The T cell receptor beta chain under discussion was sequenced for a study of cytomegalovirus exposure and HLA in healthy donors. The CDR3 runs to 16 residues. The germline V gene encodes CDR1 SGDLS and CDR2 YYNGEE. V was clipped by 4 bases and J by 8 bases; unmatched bases: 10. The study ran its PCR with 60 Vbeta and 13 Jbeta primers. This table comes from immunoSEQ multiplex PCR, and its TCRdb copy is limited to in-frame clones, with some not included. Found here are about 130,000 clones, about 70% of them singletons; the top ten hold around 14%. The receptor was isolated from a woman aged 55-70 years in good health and CMV-seropositive. This chain uses TRBV9 with TRBJ1-4, with 11 bases that match TRBD1. The sequenced sample consisted of PBMCs. As DNA, the CDR3 is TGTGCCAGCAGCCCGTACGGACAGGGGGCGAGAGAAAAACTGTTTTTT. Residues: CASSPYGQGAREKLFF.